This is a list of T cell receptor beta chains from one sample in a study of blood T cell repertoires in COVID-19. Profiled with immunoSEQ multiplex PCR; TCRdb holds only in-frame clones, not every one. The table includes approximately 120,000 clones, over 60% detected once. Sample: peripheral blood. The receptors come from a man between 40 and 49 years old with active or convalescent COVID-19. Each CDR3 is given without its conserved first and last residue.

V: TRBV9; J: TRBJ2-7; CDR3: ASSPGLGRENTEQY
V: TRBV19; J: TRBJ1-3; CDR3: ASTMGGRGNTIY
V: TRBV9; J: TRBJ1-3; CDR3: ASSESGTGASGNTIY
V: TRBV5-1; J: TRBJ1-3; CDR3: ASSVDRAGGNTIY
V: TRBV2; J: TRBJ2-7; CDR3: ASSDTRSVQY
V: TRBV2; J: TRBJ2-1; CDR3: ASSDIRGSANEQF
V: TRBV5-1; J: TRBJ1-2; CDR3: ASSTGQGNYGYT
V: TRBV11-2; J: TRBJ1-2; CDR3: ASSLVKFGLDT
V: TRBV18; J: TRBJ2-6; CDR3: ASSPAFSGANVLT
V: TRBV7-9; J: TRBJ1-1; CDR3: ASSPEQVKVALAF
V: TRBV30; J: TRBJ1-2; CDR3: AWSIWGTGNYGYT
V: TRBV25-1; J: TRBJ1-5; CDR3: ASSQGQGWQPQH
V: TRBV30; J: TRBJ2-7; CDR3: AWSTSRNSYEQY
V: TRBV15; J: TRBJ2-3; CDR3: ATRSGGERDTQY
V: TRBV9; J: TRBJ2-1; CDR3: ASSPRDSGYNEQF
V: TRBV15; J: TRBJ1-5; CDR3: ATSRDPKATGGQPQH
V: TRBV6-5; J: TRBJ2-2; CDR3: ASSQGESGELF
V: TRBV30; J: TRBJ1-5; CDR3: ASASGTLGNQPQH
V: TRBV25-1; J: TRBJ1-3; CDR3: ASMASHSGNTIY
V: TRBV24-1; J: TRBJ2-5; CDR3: ATSEGGPGTQY
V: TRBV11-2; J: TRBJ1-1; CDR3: ASSLDRATEAF
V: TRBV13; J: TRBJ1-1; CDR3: ASSLAGTGSEAF
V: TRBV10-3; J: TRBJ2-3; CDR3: AIGRGGGRRDTQY
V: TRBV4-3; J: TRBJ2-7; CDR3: ASSQRTGFYEQY
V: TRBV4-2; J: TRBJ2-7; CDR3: ASSQFLAGDNEQY
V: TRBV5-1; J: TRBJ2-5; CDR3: ASSFGTGGSSRFQETQY
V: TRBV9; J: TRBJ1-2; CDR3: ASSPAVENYGYT
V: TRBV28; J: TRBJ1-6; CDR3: ASGLDYNSPLH
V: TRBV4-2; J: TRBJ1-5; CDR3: ASSHSEPAEPQH
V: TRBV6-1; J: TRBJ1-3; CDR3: ASSEGQVGTIY
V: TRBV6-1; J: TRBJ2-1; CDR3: ASSEADRGSYPGF
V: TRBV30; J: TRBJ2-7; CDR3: AWGLVAYEQY
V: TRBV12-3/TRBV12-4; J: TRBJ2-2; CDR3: ASSLTYTGELF
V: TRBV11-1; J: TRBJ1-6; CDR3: ASSSSLNSPLH
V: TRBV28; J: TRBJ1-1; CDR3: ASSLRGKNTEAF
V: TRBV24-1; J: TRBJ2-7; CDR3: ATSARGTGDTYEQY
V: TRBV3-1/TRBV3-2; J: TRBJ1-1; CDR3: ASSGQGGFTEAF
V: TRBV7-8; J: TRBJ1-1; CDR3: ASSLQGRNTEAF
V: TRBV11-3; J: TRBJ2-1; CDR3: ASSLQPGNEQF
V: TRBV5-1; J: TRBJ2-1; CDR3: ASSLEPAEASYNEQF
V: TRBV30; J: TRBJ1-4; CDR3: AWSIREKLF
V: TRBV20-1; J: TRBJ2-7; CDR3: SASFRGRALEQY
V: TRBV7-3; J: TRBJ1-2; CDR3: ASSADRGTFDSYT
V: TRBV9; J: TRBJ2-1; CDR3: ASSVGGTNNEQF
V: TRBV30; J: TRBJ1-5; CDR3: AWKGGDQPQH
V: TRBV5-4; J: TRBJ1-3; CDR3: ASRPNSGGNTIY
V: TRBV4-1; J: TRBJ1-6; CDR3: ASSVTFRSDSPLH
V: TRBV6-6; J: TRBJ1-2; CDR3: ASSWEGGLANYGYT
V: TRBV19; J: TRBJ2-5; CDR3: ASSERETQY
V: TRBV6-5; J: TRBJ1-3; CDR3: ASSFQGTGNTIY
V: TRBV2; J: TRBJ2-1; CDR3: ASSGGTSGRAEQF
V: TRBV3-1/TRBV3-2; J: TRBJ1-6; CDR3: ASSPAGERSPLH